This T cell receptor (beta chain) was captured in a study of spatial heterogeneity in lung cancer. As for the study in general: Compared with alpha-chain sequences, beta-chain sequences were consistently detected in greater numbers.

Trimming left V 2 bases short and J 5 bases short, with 14 bases between. Germline CDR1 SGHRS, CDR2 YFSETQ. The CDR3 extends over 14 amino acids. Time point specified: blood at routine non-recurrence follow-up after resection. TCRs were sequenced from unsorted whole RNA of tumor, nontumor lung or PBMC. Using its own MiXCR run on the 5' RACE reads, TCRdb lists one record per CDR3 protein. This table holds around 110,000 distinct CDR3 sequences, over 9% found once. The chain joins TRBV5-1 to TRBJ2-7; TRBD1 might be the D (5 bases). Sample: PBMCs, taken at follow-up. The clonotype originates from a male donor with early-stage non-small cell lung cancer. This CDR3 is CASSFQGMVNEQYF. The CDR3 nucleotides are TGCGCCAGCAGCTTTCAGGGCATGGTTAACGAGCAGTACTTC.